This T cell receptor beta chain was obtained from a study of T cell changes during pregnancy in multiple sclerosis. Produced via immunoSEQ multiplex PCR; TCRdb's table is partial and in-frame only. The table records 100,000 or so clones, 85% to 95% of them present only once. The CDR3 covers 15 residues. The germline V gene has CDR1 SGHRS and CDR2 YFSETQ. J was trimmed by 5 bases and V by 1 base; bases with no gene match: 3. The receptor's source is a female donor in good health, enrolled as a control in a pregnancy study. The specimen was peripheral blood, collected after pregnancy. The chain is built from TRBV5-1 and TRBJ2-2, with TRBD1 matching 9 bases. The CDR3 reads CASSLRTGETGELFF. Written as DNA, the CDR3 is TGCGCCAGCAGCTTGAGGACAGGGGAAACCGGGGAGCTGTTTTTT.